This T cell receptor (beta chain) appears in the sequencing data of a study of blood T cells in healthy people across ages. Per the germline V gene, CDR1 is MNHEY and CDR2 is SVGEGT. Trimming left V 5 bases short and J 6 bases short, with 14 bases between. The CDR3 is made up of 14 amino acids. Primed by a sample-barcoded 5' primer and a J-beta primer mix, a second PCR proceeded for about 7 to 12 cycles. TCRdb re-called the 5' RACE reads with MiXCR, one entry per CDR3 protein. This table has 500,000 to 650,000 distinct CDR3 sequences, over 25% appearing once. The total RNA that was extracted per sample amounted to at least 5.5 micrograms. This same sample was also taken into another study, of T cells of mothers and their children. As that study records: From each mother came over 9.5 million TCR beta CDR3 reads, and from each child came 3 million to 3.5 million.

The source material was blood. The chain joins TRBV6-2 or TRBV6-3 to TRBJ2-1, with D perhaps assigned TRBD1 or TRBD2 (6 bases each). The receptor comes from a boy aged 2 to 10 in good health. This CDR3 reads CASSPYRGPNEQFF. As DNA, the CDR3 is TGTGCCAGCAGTCCCTATCGGGGGCCCAATGAGCAGTTCTTC.